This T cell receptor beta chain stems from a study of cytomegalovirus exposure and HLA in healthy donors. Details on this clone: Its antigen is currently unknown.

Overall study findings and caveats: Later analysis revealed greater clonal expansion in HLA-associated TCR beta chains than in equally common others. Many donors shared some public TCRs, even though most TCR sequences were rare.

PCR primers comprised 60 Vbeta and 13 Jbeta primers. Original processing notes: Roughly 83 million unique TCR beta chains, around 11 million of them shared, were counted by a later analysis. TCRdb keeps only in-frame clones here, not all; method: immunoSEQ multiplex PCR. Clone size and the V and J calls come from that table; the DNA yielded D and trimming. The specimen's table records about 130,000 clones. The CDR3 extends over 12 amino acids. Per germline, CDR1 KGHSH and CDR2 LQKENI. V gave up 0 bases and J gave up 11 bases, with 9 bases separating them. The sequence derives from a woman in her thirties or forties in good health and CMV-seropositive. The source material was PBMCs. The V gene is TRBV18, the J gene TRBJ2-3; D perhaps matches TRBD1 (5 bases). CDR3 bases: TGTGCCAGCTCACCACCGGGGCAAGGGCAGTATTTT. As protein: CASSPPGQGQYF.